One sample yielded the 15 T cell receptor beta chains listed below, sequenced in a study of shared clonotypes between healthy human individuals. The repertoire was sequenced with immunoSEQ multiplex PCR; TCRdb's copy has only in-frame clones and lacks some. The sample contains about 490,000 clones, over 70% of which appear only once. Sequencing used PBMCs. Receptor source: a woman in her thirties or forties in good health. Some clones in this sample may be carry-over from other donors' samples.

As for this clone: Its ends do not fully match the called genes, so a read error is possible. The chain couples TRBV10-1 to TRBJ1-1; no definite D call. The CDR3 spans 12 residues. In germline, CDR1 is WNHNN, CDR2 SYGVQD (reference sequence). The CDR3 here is CASSEDNTQAFF. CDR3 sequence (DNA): TGCGCCAGCAGTGAAGACAACACTCAAGCTTTCTTT.

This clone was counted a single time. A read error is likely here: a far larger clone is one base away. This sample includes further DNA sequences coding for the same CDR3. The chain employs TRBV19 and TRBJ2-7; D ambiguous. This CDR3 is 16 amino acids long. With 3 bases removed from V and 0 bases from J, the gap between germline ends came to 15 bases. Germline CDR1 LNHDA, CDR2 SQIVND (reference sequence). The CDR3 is CASSIGQSWISYEQYF. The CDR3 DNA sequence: TGTGCCAGTAGTATCGGGCAGAGCTGGATCTCCTACGAGCAGTACTTC.

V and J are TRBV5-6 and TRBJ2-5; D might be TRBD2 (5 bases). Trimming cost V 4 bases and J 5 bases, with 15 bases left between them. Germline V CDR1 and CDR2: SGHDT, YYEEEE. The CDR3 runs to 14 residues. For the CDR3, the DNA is TGTGCCAGCAGCCCAGACACGGGGTGGGAGACCCAGTACTTC. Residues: CASSPDTGWETQYF.

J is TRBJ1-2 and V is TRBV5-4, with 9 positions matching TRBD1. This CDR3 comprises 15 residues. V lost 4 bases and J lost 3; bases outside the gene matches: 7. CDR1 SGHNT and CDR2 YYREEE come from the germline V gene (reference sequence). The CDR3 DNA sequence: TGTGCCAGCAGCATCGGACAGGGGTCGGACTATGGCTACACCTTC. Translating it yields CASSIGQGSDYGYTF.

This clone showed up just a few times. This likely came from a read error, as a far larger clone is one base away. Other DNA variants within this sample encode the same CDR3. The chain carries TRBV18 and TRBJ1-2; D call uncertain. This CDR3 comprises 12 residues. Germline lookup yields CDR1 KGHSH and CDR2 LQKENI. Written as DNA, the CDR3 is TGTGCCAGCTCACCACCAGACTATGGCTACACCTTT. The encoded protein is CASSPPDYGYTF.

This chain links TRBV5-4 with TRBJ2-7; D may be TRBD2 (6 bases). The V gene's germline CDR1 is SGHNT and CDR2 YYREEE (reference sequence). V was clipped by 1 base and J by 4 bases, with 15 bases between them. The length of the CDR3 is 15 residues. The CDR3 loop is CASSLLTGVQYEQYF. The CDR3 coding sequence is TGTGCCAGCAGCTTGTTGACGGGAGTCCAATACGAGCAGTACTTC.

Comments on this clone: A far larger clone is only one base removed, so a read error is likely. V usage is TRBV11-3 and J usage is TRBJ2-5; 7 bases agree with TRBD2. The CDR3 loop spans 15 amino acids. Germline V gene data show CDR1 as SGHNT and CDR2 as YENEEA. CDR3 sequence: CVSSLDWAGEETQYF. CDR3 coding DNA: TGTGTCAGCAGCTTAGATTGGGCGGGAGAGGAGACCCAGTACTTC.

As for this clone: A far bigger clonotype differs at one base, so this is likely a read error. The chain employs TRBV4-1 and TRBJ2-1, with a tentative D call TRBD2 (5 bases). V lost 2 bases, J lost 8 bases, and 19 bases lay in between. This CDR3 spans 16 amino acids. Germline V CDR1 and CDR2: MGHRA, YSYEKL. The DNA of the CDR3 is TGCGCCAGCAGCCAATATTTCCCTTTGAGGGTTCATGAGCAGTTCTTC. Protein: CASSQYFPLRVHEQFF.

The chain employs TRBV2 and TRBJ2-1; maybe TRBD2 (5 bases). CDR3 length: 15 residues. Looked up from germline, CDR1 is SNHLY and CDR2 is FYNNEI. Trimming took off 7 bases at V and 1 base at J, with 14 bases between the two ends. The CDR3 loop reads CASNPDSGSYNEQFF. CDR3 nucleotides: TGTGCCAGCAACCCGGACTCTGGGTCCTACAATGAGCAGTTCTTC.

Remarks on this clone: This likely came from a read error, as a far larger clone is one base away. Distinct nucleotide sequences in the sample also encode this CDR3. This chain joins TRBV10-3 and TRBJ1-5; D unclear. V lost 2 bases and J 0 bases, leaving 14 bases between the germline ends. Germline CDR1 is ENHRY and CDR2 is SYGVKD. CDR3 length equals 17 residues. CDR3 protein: CAISEHSEVGSNQPQHF. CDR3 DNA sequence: TGTGCCATCAGTGAGCACAGCGAAGTTGGTAGCAATCAGCCCCAGCATTTT.

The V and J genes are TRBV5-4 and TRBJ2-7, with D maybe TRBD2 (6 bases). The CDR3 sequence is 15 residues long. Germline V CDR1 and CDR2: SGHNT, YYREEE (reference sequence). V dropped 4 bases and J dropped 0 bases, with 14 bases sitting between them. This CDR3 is CASSPSGDLSYEQYF. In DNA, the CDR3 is TGTGCCAGCAGCCCCTCGGGGGACCTCTCCTACGAGCAGTACTTC.

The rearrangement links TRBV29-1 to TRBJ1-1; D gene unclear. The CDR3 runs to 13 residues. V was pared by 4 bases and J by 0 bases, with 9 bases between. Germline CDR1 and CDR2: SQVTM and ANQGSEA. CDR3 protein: CSVGSLMNTEAFF. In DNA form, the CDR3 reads TGCAGCGTTGGGAGCTTAATGAACACTGAAGCTTTCTTT.

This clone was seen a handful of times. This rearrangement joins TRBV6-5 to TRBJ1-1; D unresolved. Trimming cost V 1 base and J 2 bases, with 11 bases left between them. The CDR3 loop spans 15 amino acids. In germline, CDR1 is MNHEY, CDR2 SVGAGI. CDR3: CASSYLADVNTEAFF. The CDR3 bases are TGTGCCAGCAGTTACTTGGCAGATGTTAACACTGAAGCTTTCTTT.

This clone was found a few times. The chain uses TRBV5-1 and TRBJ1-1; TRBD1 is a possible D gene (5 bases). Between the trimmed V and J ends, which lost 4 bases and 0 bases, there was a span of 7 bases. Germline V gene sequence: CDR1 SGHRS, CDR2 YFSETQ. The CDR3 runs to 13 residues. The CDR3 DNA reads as TGCGCCAGCAGCAGGGGATTGAACACTGAAGCTTTCTTT. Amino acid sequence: CASSRGLNTEAFF.

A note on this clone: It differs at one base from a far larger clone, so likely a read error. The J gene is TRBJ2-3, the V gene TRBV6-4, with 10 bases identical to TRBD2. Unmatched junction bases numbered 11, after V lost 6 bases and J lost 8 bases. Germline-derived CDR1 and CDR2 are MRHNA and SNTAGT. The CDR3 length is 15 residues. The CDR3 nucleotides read TGTGCCAGCAGGAGGACTAGCGGAGGACCAGGTACGCAGTATTTT. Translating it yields CASRRTSGGPGTQYF.